What follows are 13 T cell receptor beta chains derived from one specimen sequenced in a study of early T cells in non-severe SARS-CoV-2 infection. TCRdb re-analysed the 5' RACE reads in MiXCR, keeping a single row per CDR3 protein. This sample has tens of thousands of distinct CDR3 sequences, with around 15% found just once. The source material was whole blood. These receptors were collected from an adult who was a healthcare worker with PCR-confirmed SARS-CoV-2 infection or an uninfected control (not recorded which).

The CDR3 bases are TGTGCCAGCAGTTACTCGAGGGTGGGTTCTAATGAAAAACTGTTTTTT. It translates to CASSYSRVGSNEKLFF. The rearrangement uses TRBV6-5 and TRBJ1-4; the D is unclear. CDR3 length: 16 amino acids. Germline V gene sequence: CDR1 MNHEY, CDR2 SVGAGI. V lost 0 bases and J 3 bases, leaving 11 bases between the germline ends.

V is TRBV29-1 and J is TRBJ1-1, with unresolved D. This CDR3 spans 10 amino acids. Germline-derived CDR1 and CDR2 are SQVTM and ANQGSEA. The V end lost 7 bases, the J end lost 8 bases, and 11 bases lay between the germline ends. The CDR3 sequence is CSAAPTEAFF. CDR3 bases: TGCAGCGCGGCCCCGACCGAAGCTTTCTTT.

The chain links TRBV19 to TRBJ1-4; D may be TRBD1 (5 bases). This CDR3 contains 14 residues. The germline V gene has CDR1 LNHDA and CDR2 SQIVND (reference sequence). Between the trimmed V and J ends, which lost 4 bases and 7 bases, there was a span of 13 bases. The CDR3 bases are TGTGCCAGTAGTAAGGCGGCAGGGAGTGAAAAACTGTTTTTT. Its translation: CASSKAAGSEKLFF. Full variable domain (rest looked up from reference TRBV19 and TRBJ1-4): DGGITQSPKYLFRKEGQNVTLSCEQNLNHDAMYWYRQDPGQGLRLIYYSQIVNDFQKGDIAEGYSVSREKKESFPLTVTSAQKNPTAFYLCASSKAAGSEKLFFGSGTQLSVL.

The table lists this clonotype with a few counts. The chain joins TRBV7-2 to TRBJ2-2, with D hard to call. CDR1 is SGHTA and CDR2 is FQGNSA in the germline V gene. Trimming stripped 2 bases from V and 1 base from J, with 8 bases between. The CDR3 length is 15 residues. Here the CDR3 DNA reads TGTGCCAGCAGCTTAAATGGGCTGAACACCGGGGAGCTGTTTTTT. This sequence encodes CASSLNGLNTGELFF.

This clonotype was detected a few times. V and J are TRBV6-1 and TRBJ2-3; 7 bases line up with TRBD2. The germline gives CDR1 MNHNS, CDR2 SASEGT. V shed 7 bases, J shed 2 bases, and the junction held 12 bases outside the gene matches. The CDR3 is 16 residues long. The CDR3 is CASTRAHLAVTDTQYF. The CDR3 nucleotides are TGTGCCAGCACTCGAGCCCATCTAGCGGTCACAGATACGCAGTATTTT.

This clonotype was seen repeatedly, ten times or more. The gene calls are TRBV5-8 and TRBJ2-1, with 9 bases fitting TRBD1. Germline V CDR1 and CDR2: SGHTS, YDEGEE. CDR3 length: 15 amino acids. Unmatched junction bases numbered 6, after V lost 4 bases and J lost 4 bases. CDR3 loop: CASSHRDRAYNEQFF. Written as DNA, the CDR3 is TGTGCCAGCAGCCACCGGGACAGGGCGTACAATGAGCAGTTCTTC.

The V and J genes are TRBV4-1 and TRBJ2-2; maybe TRBD1 (6 bases). Between the trimmed V and J ends, which lost 4 bases and 1 base, there was a span of 16 bases. Germline V lookup: CDR1 MGHRA, CDR2 YSYEKL. The CDR3 spans 17 residues. Written as DNA, the CDR3 is TGCGCCAGCAGCCGAACTACAGGGTTAGGGAACACCGGGGAGCTGTTTTTT. It yields the protein CASSRTTGLGNTGELFF.

The chain is built from TRBV3-1 and TRBJ2-1, with D possibly matching TRBD2 (5 bases). Germline-derived CDR1 and CDR2 are LGHDT and YNNKEL (reference sequence). This CDR3 has 17 amino acids. The V and J ends lost 6 bases and 8 bases respectively, with 26 bases between them. The CDR3 protein is CASRRNVRGVGTDEQFF. CDR3 nucleotide sequence: TGTGCCAGCAGACGAAACGTTCGGGGAGTAGGCACGGATGAGCAGTTCTTC.

The table lists this clonotype with many counts. J is TRBJ2-2 and V is TRBV12-3 or TRBV12-4; unclear D gene. The CDR3 runs 22 residues. With 5 bases removed from V and 5 bases from J, the gap between germline ends came to 36 bases. CDR3 loop: CASSPRLSTLRRFLPRTGELFF. In nucleotides, the CDR3 is TGTGCCAGCAGTCCCCGCTTGTCGACACTGAGGCGGTTCCTCCCAAGGACCGGGGAGCTGTTTTTT.

The chain combines TRBV2 with TRBJ1-3, with D uncertain. The V end lost 1 base, the J end lost 1 base, and 8 bases lay between the germline ends. The germline V gene has CDR1 SNHLY and CDR2 FYNNEI. There are 15 residues in the CDR3. CDR3 coding DNA: TGTGCCAGCAGTGAAGTCGCCGGGTCTGGAAACACCATATATTTT. It encodes CASSEVAGSGNTIYF.

The CDR3 DNA is TGTGCCAGCAGTGCTACCGGGACAGGGGGGGAGACCCAGTACTTC. This codes for CASSATGTGGETQYF. The chain combines TRBV6-1 with TRBJ2-5; TRBD1 matches at 11 bases. This CDR3 region has 15 residues. Germline V gene data show CDR1 as MNHNS and CDR2 as SASEGT. V gave up 4 bases and J gave up 5 bases; unmatched junction bases: 6.

J is TRBJ1-1 and V is TRBV9; D not certain. Germline CDR1 reads SGDLS; CDR2 reads YYNGEE. The length of the CDR3 is 13 residues. Trimming pared 0 bases from V and 1 base from J, leaving 4 bases between. CDR3 residues: CASSVGENTEAFF. The CDR3 region has the DNA TGTGCCAGCAGCGTAGGGGAGAACACTGAAGCTTTCTTT.

This clonotype was observed a handful of times. The J gene is TRBJ1-2, the V gene TRBV12-3 or TRBV12-4; the D gene is possibly TRBD1 (5 bases). The CDR3 has 16 residues. Deletions cut 6 bases from V and 4 bases from J, with 21 bases between. CDR3 region: CASSLSELQGSYGYTF. CDR3 coding DNA: TGTGCCAGCAGCTTATCGGAACTCCAGGGATCCTATGGCTACACCTTC.